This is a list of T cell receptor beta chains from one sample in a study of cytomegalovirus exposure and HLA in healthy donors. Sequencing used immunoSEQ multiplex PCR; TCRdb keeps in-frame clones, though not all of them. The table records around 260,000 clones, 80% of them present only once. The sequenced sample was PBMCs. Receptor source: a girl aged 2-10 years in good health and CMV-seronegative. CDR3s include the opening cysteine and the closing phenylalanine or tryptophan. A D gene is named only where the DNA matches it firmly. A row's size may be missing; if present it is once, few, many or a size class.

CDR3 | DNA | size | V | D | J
CASSYGLADNEQFF | TGCGCCAGCAGTTATGGGCTAGCGGACAATGAGCAGTTCTTC | - | TRBV4-1 | TRBD2 | TRBJ2-1
CASSRLAAPSSYNEQFF | TGTGCCAGCAGTCGGCTAGCGGCTCCAAGCTCCTACAATGAGCAGTTCTTC | - | TRBV2 | TRBD2 | TRBJ2-1
CASSPGILETQYF | TGTGCCAGTAGTCCGGGGATTCTAGAGACCCAGTACTTC | - | TRBV19 | - | TRBJ2-5
CASSAQGARGYGYTF | TGTGCCAGCAGTGCCCAGGGGGCGCGGGGCTATGGCTACACCTTC | - | TRBV6-4 | TRBD1 | TRBJ1-2
CASSLALGYNEKLFF | TGCGCCAGCAGCTTGGCCCTAGGTTATAATGAAAAACTGTTTTTT | - | TRBV5-1 | - | TRBJ1-4
CASSNWDRRDEQYF | TGTGCCAGCAGTAACTGGGACAGGAGAGACGAGCAGTACTTC | - | TRBV6-1 | TRBD1 | TRBJ2-7
CASSLFGGGPQETQYF | TGTGCCAGCAGCTTATTCGGAGGAGGTCCCCAAGAGACCCAGTACTTC | once | TRBV7-8 | - | TRBJ2-5
CASSLFAGLIQPQHF | TGTGCCAGCAGTTTATTTGCAGGGTTGATTCAGCCCCAGCATTTT | - | TRBV27 | - | TRBJ1-5
CASSASLGDYEQYF | TGTGCCAGCAGCGCCTCCCTCGGAGACTACGAGCAGTACTTC | - | TRBV9 | - | TRBJ2-7
CASSQESSGMFYEQYF | TGTGCCAGCAGCCAAGAATCTAGCGGGATGTTCTACGAGCAGTACTTC | - | TRBV4-2 | TRBD2 | TRBJ2-7
CAISESSLAGVYEQYF | TGTGCCATCAGTGAGTCGTCACTAGCGGGGGTCTACGAGCAGTACTTC | - | TRBV10-3 | TRBD2 | TRBJ2-7
CSVVATLYNEQFF | TGCAGCGTTGTGGCCACGCTTTACAATGAGCAGTTCTTC | - | TRBV29-1 | - | TRBJ2-1
CASSLFQENTEAFF | TGTGCCAGCAGTTTATTTCAGGAGAACACTGAAGCTTTCTTT | - | TRBV28 | - | TRBJ1-1
CASSSDREEQYF | TGTGCCAGCAGCTCGGACAGGGAGGAGCAGTACTTC | - | TRBV7-9 | TRBD1 | TRBJ2-7
CASSYEAGVMNSPLHF | TGTGCCAGCAGTTACGAAGCAGGGGTAATGAATTCACCCCTCCACTTT | few | TRBV6-6 | - | TRBJ1-6
CASSLQGVDTEAFF | TGTGCCAGCAGCTTGCAGGGTGTAGACACTGAAGCTTTCTTT | few | TRBV5-5 | - | TRBJ1-1
CASSRPAGYPGTDTQYF | TGTGCCAGCAGCCGCCCGGCGGGCTATCCCGGCACAGATACGCAGTATTTT | - | TRBV27 | - | TRBJ2-3
CAISEGRSSGAPNVLTF | TGTGCCATCAGTGAGGGAAGGTCTAGCGGGGCCCCTAACGTCCTGACTTTC | - | TRBV10-3 | TRBD2 | TRBJ2-6
CASSRGTSGRPNTGELFF | TGTGCCAGCAGCCGAGGGACTAGCGGGAGGCCGAACACCGGGGAGCTGTTTTTT | once | TRBV5-4 | TRBD2 | TRBJ2-2
CASSLRTGDSSYEQYF | TGTGCCAGCAGTCTGCGGACAGGTGACAGCTCCTACGAGCAGTACTTC | few | TRBV27 | TRBD1 | TRBJ2-7
CASSQTLGVSSYNEQFF | TGTGCCAGCAGCCAGACCCTCGGGGTGAGCTCCTACAATGAGCAGTTCTTC | - | TRBV7-7 | - | TRBJ2-1
CASSITGTGGGYTF | TGCGCCAGCAGCATTACCGGGACAGGGGGCGGCTACACCTTC | - | TRBV5-1 | TRBD1 | TRBJ1-2
CASRGGGNQPQHF | TGTGCCAGCAGGGGAGGGGGTAATCAGCCCCAGCATTTT | - | TRBV6-6 | - | TRBJ1-5
CASRPGQGNTEAFF | TGTGCCAGCAGGCCCGGACAGGGTAACACTGAAGCTTTCTTT | - | TRBV6-6 | TRBD1 | TRBJ1-1
CASSASGRALNEQFF | TGTGCCAGCAGCGCTAGCGGGAGGGCCCTGAATGAGCAGTTCTTC | - | TRBV7-8 | TRBD2 | TRBJ2-1
CASSSGCEQYF | TGTGCCAGCAGCTCCGGGTGCGAGCAGTACTTC | - | TRBV13 | - | TRBJ2-7
CASSEIPGYEAFF | TGTGCCAGCAGCGAGATACCAGGTTACGAAGCTTTCTTT | - | TRBV7-9 | - | TRBJ1-1
CATSRGRAGPNNEQFF | TGTGCCACCAGCAGAGGTCGGGCGGGGCCTAACAATGAGCAGTTCTTC | - | TRBV15 | - | TRBJ2-1
CASSQVQDRDYEQYF | TGTGCCAGCAGCCAAGTCCAAGACAGGGACTACGAGCAGTACTTC | once | TRBV4-2 | TRBD1 | TRBJ2-7
CASLTSRTGGENTEAFF | TGTGCCAGCCTCACGTCTCGGACAGGGGGCGAAAACACTGAAGCTTTCTTT | few | TRBV28 | TRBD1 | TRBJ1-1
CSVRVNEKLFF | TGCAGTGTGCGTGTTAATGAAAAACTGTTTTTT | - | TRBV20-1 | - | TRBJ1-4
CASSIGLKDSGQYF | TGTGCCAGTAGTATTGGTCTGAAAGATAGCGGGCAGTACTTC | - | TRBV19 | - | TRBJ2-7
CASSQESRGYTF | TGTGCCAGCAGCCAAGAGTCGCGGGGCTACACCTTC | - | TRBV7-9 | - | TRBJ1-2
CASSLTGLNTEAFF | TGCGCCAGCAGCTTGACAGGGTTGAACACTGAAGCTTTCTTT | - | TRBV5-1 | - | TRBJ1-1
CASSPRTGQGTQYF | TGTGCCAGCAGTCCCCGGACAGGCCAAGGTACGCAGTATTTT | - | TRBV6-4 | TRBD1 | TRBJ2-3
CASRRDSMNTEAFF | TGTGCCAGCAGACGGGACAGCATGAACACTGAAGCTTTCTTT | - | TRBV28 | TRBD1 | TRBJ1-1
CASRKELGSPEQFF | TGTGCCAGTAGGAAGGAACTAGGGTCGCCTGAGCAGTTCTTC | - | TRBV19 | - | TRBJ2-1
CASSFRSRPYNEQFF | TGTGCCAGCAGCTTTCGGTCCCGTCCCTACAATGAGCAGTTCTTC | once | TRBV7-9 | - | TRBJ2-1
CASRKDRGPTNEKLFF | TGTGCCAGCAGGAAGGACAGGGGTCCTACTAATGAAAAACTGTTTTTT | - | TRBV28 | TRBD1 | TRBJ1-4
CASSVGGDGYTF | TGTGCCAGCAGTGTTGGAGGGGATGGCTACACCTTC | - | TRBV2 | - | TRBJ1-2
CASSLGLAANEQFF | TGTGCCAGCAGCTTGGGCCTAGCAGCCAATGAGCAGTTCTTC | - | TRBV5-4 | - | TRBJ2-1
CASSPPPGEWPKNIQYF | TGTGCCAGCAGTCCCCCTCCGGGGGAGTGGCCCAAAAACATTCAGTACTTC | few | TRBV28 | - | TRBJ2-4
CASSVTQGTEAFF | TGTGCCAGCAGTGTAACACAGGGGACTGAAGCTTTCTTT | - | TRBV6-1 | TRBD1 | TRBJ1-1
CASSLAVLSYEQYF | TGTGCCAGCAGCTTAGCGGTCCTCTCCTACGAGCAGTACTTC | - | TRBV11-2 | - | TRBJ2-7
CASSLGPSGGSYEQYF | TGTGCCAGCAGCTTAGGTCCTAGCGGGGGTTCCTACGAGCAGTACTTC | - | TRBV7-6 | TRBD2 | TRBJ2-7
CASSLERTSGIYEQYF | TGTGCCAGCAGCTTGGAGCGGACTAGCGGGATCTACGAGCAGTACTTC | - | TRBV5-4 | TRBD2 | TRBJ2-7
CASSFPQGARGYTF | TGTGCCAGCAGCTTCCCCCAGGGGGCCAGAGGCTACACCTTC | - | TRBV28 | TRBD1 | TRBJ1-2
CASSLLAGEYYEQYF | TGCGCCAGCAGCTTACTAGCGGGGGAATACTACGAGCAGTACTTC | - | TRBV5-1 | TRBD2 | TRBJ2-7
CASSARNTGELFF | TGCGCCAGCAGCGCCAGGAACACCGGGGAGCTGTTTTTT | - | TRBV5-1 | - | TRBJ2-2
CASSLGLAGTTGELFF | TGTGCCAGCAGCTTGGGGCTAGCGGGGACCACCGGGGAGCTGTTTTTT | - | TRBV5-4 | TRBD2 | TRBJ2-2
CSASNGGQYF | TGCAGTGCTAGTAACGGAGGGCAGTACTTC | - | TRBV20-1 | - | TRBJ2-7
CASSQDLYDSSNQPQHF | TGCGCCAGCAGCCAAGATTTGTACGACTCTAGCAATCAGCCCCAGCATTTT | - | TRBV4-1 | - | TRBJ1-5
CASSEGVGTEAFF | TGTGCCAGTAGTGAAGGGGTAGGGACTGAAGCTTTCTTT | - | TRBV19 | - | TRBJ1-1
CASSLTGTGELFF | TGTGCCAGCAGTTTAACAGGGACCGGGGAGCTGTTTTTT | - | TRBV28 | - | TRBJ2-2
CASSPDRVYSNQPQHF | TGTGCCAGCAGTCCCGACAGGGTCTATAGCAATCAGCCCCAGCATTTT | - | TRBV28 | TRBD1 | TRBJ1-5
CASSFQGPYSNQPQHF | TGTGCCAGCAGTTTTCAGGGGCCTTATAGCAATCAGCCCCAGCATTTT | - | TRBV27 | - | TRBJ1-5
CASSRGGAQHF | TGTGCCAGCAGTCGGGGGGGAGCCCAGCATTTT | once | TRBV6-6 | - | TRBJ1-5
CASSFPGRSYEQYF | TGTGCCAGCAGTTTCCCTGGCAGGTCCTACGAGCAGTACTTC | - | TRBV28 | - | TRBJ2-7
CASSLIGSANSPLHF | TGTGCCAGCAGTTTAATTGGGAGTGCGAATTCACCCCTCCACTTT | - | TRBV28 | - | TRBJ1-6